The clone carrying this TCR beta chain was observed once. This record belongs to a study of blood T cell repertoires in COVID-19. The CDR3 has 14 residues. The V and J ends lost 2 bases and 5 bases, in that order; junction bases with no gene match: 4. Germline values: CDR1 MNHEY, CDR2 SMNVEV (reference sequence). Assay used: immunoSEQ multiplex PCR; TCRdb lists only in-frame clones, some missing. The table includes 200,000 to 300,000 clones, roughly four fifths detected once. The sequenced material came from peripheral blood. This sequence joins TRBV27 and TRBJ2-3, with 7 bases aligning to TRBD1. The origin of this receptor is an elderly man with acute or convalescent COVID-19. DNA for the CDR3: TGTGCCAGCAGTTTAAAGGGGGCGGGAGATACGCAGTATTTT. This codes for CASSLKGAGDTQYF.